This T cell receptor beta chain derives from a study of neurological immune-mediated disorders. The study's findings and limits: Expansion of TCR clones was greatest in HTLV-1-associated myelopathy and smallest in multiple sclerosis, where it fell below that of healthy controls. Grouping of repertoires by phylogeny put those of 18 of 34 multiple sclerosis patients into a single related-CDR3 cluster, a possible signature. Clinical and MRI features did not associate with the cluster found in multiple sclerosis patients.

Germline V CDR1 and CDR2: MGHDK, SYGVNS. CDR3 length: 15 residues. Trimming removed 0 bases at V and 7 bases at J, with 10 bases between. MiXCR, applied by TCRdb to the 5' RACE reads, yields one record per CDR3 protein. Of about 46,000 distinct CDR3 sequences in the sample, around 4.3% are singletons; the top ten hold approximately 5.7%. This clonotype was counted many times. The antigen is not known. The source of this sequence is a woman aged 60 to 75 with multiple sclerosis. Sequenced input: PBMCs. The chain combines TRBV25-1 with TRBJ1-6; D perhaps matches TRBD1 (6 bases). The DNA for the CDR3 is TGTGCCAGCAGTGAATATGGGGGGCAGAATTCACCCCTCCACTTT. This translates into CASSEYGGQNSPLHF.